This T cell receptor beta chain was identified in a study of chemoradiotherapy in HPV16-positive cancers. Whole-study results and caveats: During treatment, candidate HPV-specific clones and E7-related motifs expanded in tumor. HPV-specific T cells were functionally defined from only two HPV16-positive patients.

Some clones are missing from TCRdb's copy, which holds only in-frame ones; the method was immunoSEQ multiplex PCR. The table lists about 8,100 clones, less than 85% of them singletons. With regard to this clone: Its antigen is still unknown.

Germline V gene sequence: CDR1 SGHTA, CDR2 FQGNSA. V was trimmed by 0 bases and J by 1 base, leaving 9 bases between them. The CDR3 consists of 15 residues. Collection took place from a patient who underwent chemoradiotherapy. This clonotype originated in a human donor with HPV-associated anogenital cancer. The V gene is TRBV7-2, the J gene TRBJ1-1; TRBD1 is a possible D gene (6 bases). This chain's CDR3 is CASSLARGANTEAFF. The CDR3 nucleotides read TGTGCCAGCAGCTTAGCAAGGGGGGCGAACACTGAAGCTTTCTTT.